This entry lists 18 T cell receptor beta chains sequenced from one sample in a study of T cells in localized non-small cell lung cancer. Sequencing was performed with immunoSEQ multiplex PCR; in TCRdb, only in-frame clones are kept and a portion is missing. The table records around 140,000 clones, approximately 88% of them present only once. Material: peripheral blood, obtained before any cancer treatment. These receptors all come from a female donor aged 60 or older with stage I lung adenocarcinoma.

This chain links TRBV11-3 with TRBJ2-1; either TRBD1 or TRBD2 may fit D (5 bases each). Deletions cut 4 bases from V and 10 bases from J, with 20 bases between. CDR3 length: 15 amino acids. Germline-derived CDR1 and CDR2 are SGHNT and YENEEA. Written as DNA, the CDR3 is TGTGCCAGCAGCTCCACCTCCGGGACCCCGGGCGAGCAGTTCTTC. Encoded protein: CASSSTSGTPGEQFF.

V is TRBV6-4 and J is TRBJ1-5; a possible D gene is TRBD1 (6 bases). The CDR3 length is 14 residues. Trimming stripped 6 bases from V and 9 bases from J, with 18 bases between. CDR1 and CDR2 from the germline V gene are MRHNA and SNTAGT. The CDR3 nucleotides read TGTGCCAGCAGCGAAACAGGGTTAGGGCGGCCCCAGCATTTT. This translates into CASSETGLGRPQHF.

The V gene is TRBV5-1, the J gene TRBJ2-1; 9 bases match TRBD2. Per germline, CDR1 SGHRS and CDR2 YFSETQ. V lost 1 base, J lost 4 bases, and 3 bases stayed unmatched. This CDR3 spans 15 amino acids. CDR3 sequence: CASSLLAGDYNEQFF. DNA of the CDR3: TGCGCCAGCAGCTTGTTAGCGGGGGATTACAATGAGCAGTTCTTC.

The rearrangement links TRBV6-6 to TRBJ1-2; TRBD1 matches 11 bases. CDR3 size: 13 residues. J gave up 5 bases and V 6 bases, and 2 bases lay outside the gene matches. From germline, CDR1 is MNHNY and CDR2 SVGAGI (reference sequence). CDR3 protein: CASRGQGVYGYTF. CDR3 nucleotide sequence: TGTGCCAGCAGGGGACAGGGGGTTTATGGCTACACCTTC.

A remark on this clone: The junction shows a germline mismatch at one end, possibly a read error. This chain connects TRBV6-6 to TRBJ1-1; 9 bases match TRBD1. Germline V CDR1 and CDR2: MNHNY, SVGAGI (reference sequence). This CDR3 spans 12 amino acids. As DNA, the CDR3 is TGTGCCAGCAGTTACTTGGGACAGGGACGGACCTTT. Translated: CASSYLGQGRTF.

This chain links TRBV28 with TRBJ1-4; 9 bases are shared with TRBD1. Germline lookup yields CDR1 MDHEN and CDR2 SYDVKM. After removal of 11 bases from V and 8 bases from J, the junction contained 9 bases not matched to a gene. This CDR3 is 13 amino acids long. CDR3 loop: CAVRGTGLEKLFF. CDR3 coding DNA: TGTGCCGTCCGTGGGACAGGGTTGGAAAAACTGTTTTTT.

The V gene is TRBV5-1, the J gene TRBJ2-3; 11 bases are a match to TRBD2. Looked up from germline, CDR1 is SGHRS and CDR2 is YFSETQ. This CDR3 comprises 16 residues. V trimming: 3 bases; J trimming: 1 base; junction bases outside the gene matches: 4. The CDR3, as DNA: TGCGCCAGCAGCTCTTCGGGACTAGCGGGCACAGATACGCAGTATTTT. Its translation: CASSSSGLAGTDTQYF.

The gene calls are TRBV6-5 and TRBJ2-7, with D uncertain. Between the trimmed V and J ends, which lost 2 bases and 7 bases, there was a span of 18 bases. The CDR3 covers 15 residues. The germline gives CDR1 MNHEY, CDR2 SVGAGI. CDR3: CASSYRRLASGEQYF. The CDR3 region has the DNA TGTGCCAGCAGTTACCGCCGACTGGCCTCCGGGGAGCAGTACTTC.

The CDR3 is CASSLTGHITEAFF. The CDR3 nucleotides read TGTGCCAGCAGCTTGACAGGGCATATCACTGAAGCTTTCTTT. The rearrangement uses TRBV7-9 and TRBJ1-1; 7 bases fit TRBD1. Germline lookup yields CDR1 SEHNR and CDR2 FQNEAQ (reference sequence). This CDR3 has 14 amino acids. V was pared by 3 bases and J by 4 bases, with 5 bases of the junction left unmatched.

The CDR3 DNA reads TGTACCCCCGAGGAAAGCACAGATACGCAGTATTTT. Protein sequence: CTPEESTDTQYF. The chain employs TRBV7-9 and TRBJ2-3; D remains unclear. The CDR3 has 12 residues. Germline V gene sequence: CDR1 SEHNR, CDR2 FQNEAQ (reference sequence). The full variable domain, rest sourced from reference TRBV7-9 and TRBJ2-3, is DTGVSQNPRHKITKRGQNVTFRCDPISEHNRLYWYRQTLGQGPEFLTYFQNEAQLEKSRLLSDRFSAERPKGSFSTLEIQRTEQGDSAMYLCTPEESTDTQYFGPGTRLTVL.

This clone was counted a single time. The V and J genes are TRBV11-3 and TRBJ2-1; D possibly matches TRBD1 or TRBD2 (6 bases each). This CDR3 comprises 14 residues. V lost 6 bases to trimming and J lost 3 bases, with 12 bases between them. Germline V gene sequence: CDR1 SGHNT, CDR2 YENEEA. The chain's CDR3 is CASSWGAGYNEQFF. The CDR3 bases are TGTGCCAGCAGTTGGGGGGCCGGCTACAATGAGCAGTTCTTC.

The chain combines TRBV9 with TRBJ2-1, with D perhaps TRBD2 (5 bases). Germline V CDR1 and CDR2: SGDLS, YYNGEE. CDR3 length: 13 amino acids. The V end was cut by 0 bases, the J end by 11 bases, with 12 bases between. CDR3 in amino acids: CASSVDRREKQFF. In DNA form, the CDR3 reads TGTGCCAGCAGCGTAGACCGAAGGGAGAAGCAGTTCTTC.

The chain uses TRBV5-1 and TRBJ2-2, with TRBD2 matching 8 bases. The CDR3 has 17 amino acids. Germline-derived CDR1 and CDR2 are SGHRS and YFSETQ. V was clipped by 4 bases and J by 0 bases; unmatched bases: 8. CDR3: CASSIGRGLSNTGELFF. As DNA, the CDR3 is TGCGCCAGCAGCATCGGGAGGGGGTTATCGAACACCGGGGAGCTGTTTTTT.

The rearrangement joins TRBV7-9 to TRBJ2-5; D remains ambiguous. This CDR3 is 14 amino acids long. Trimming removed 5 bases from V and 1 base from J, with 11 bases in between. CDR1 is SEHNR and CDR2 is FQNEAQ in the germline V gene (reference sequence). CDR3 DNA: TGTGCCAGCAGCCGATGGCAGTCCCAAGAGACCCAGTACTTC. Amino acids: CASSRWQSQETQYF.

The rearrangement uses TRBV5-1 and TRBJ1-1, with D perhaps matching TRBD1 (6 bases). The CDR3 loop spans 16 amino acids. CDR1 is SGHRS, CDR2 YFSETQ, per germline. Between the trimmed V and J ends, which lost 0 bases and 1 base, there was a span of 13 bases. In DNA, the CDR3 is TGCGCCAGCAGCTTGGTACCGACAGGTAGGAACACTGAAGCTTTCTTT. Residues: CASSLVPTGRNTEAFF. The entire variable domain, with the rest obtained from reference TRBV5-1 and TRBJ1-1, is as follows: KAGVTQTPRYLIKTRGQQVTLSCSPISGHRSVSWYQQTPGQGLQFLFEYFSETQRNKGNFPGRFSGRQFSNSRSEMNVSTLELGDSALYLCASSLVPTGRNTEAFFGQGTRLTVV.

J is TRBJ2-7 and V is TRBV5-4; 7 positions match TRBD2. V was pared by 4 bases and J by 6 bases, with 13 bases of the junction left unmatched. There are 15 residues in the CDR3. CDR1 is SGHNT, CDR2 YYREEE, per germline (reference sequence). The CDR3 DNA reads as TGTGCCAGCAGCCGCGCGGGGGAGTGGGCCCCCGAGCAGTACTTC. Translated, it gives CASSRAGEWAPEQYF.

V and J are TRBV10-3 and TRBJ2-5, with D uncertain. Trimming pared 6 bases from V and 1 base from J, leaving 6 bases between. The CDR3 loop spans 12 amino acids. Germline V CDR1 and CDR2: ENHRY, SYGVKD. The CDR3 loop reads CAISVSQETQYF. DNA for the CDR3: TGTGCCATCAGCGTCAGCCAAGAGACCCAGTACTTC.

This clone occurred once. The chain carries TRBV28 and TRBJ2-1; weak D call: TRBD1 (5 bases). Trimming stripped 7 bases from V and 6 bases from J, with 19 bases between. The germline CDR1 and CDR2 sequences are MDHEN and SYDVKM. The CDR3 is made up of 15 amino acids. CDR3 DNA: TGTGCCAGCACCCGAAGGCCGTCTAGGGGCAATGAGCAGTTCTTC. This sequence encodes CASTRRPSRGNEQFF.